This T cell receptor (beta chain) was recorded in a study of blood T cell repertoires in COVID-19. At the level of the study: Some COVID-19 samples were acute and others convalescent; all came from the United States, Italy and Spain. Nucleic acid was either cDNA or gDNA, and it came from T cells, B-cell-depleted T cells, or PBMCs.

Germline V lookup: CDR1 SNHLY, CDR2 FYNNEI. The CDR3 totals 13 residues. J gave up 5 bases and V 0 bases, and 0 bases lay outside the gene matches. Authors' methods: Estimation of nucleated cell counts relied on the amplification of reference gene primers. Assay: immunoSEQ multiplex PCR; the TCRdb copy retains only in-frame clones and omits some. Clonal size and the V and J genes are those of that table, whereas D and trimming came from the DNA. The sample holds roughly 80,000 clones, 82% seen once. This receptor was identified in a human donor in a cohort sampled during active COVID-19. Sequencing was done on a sample of peripheral blood. The rearrangement joins TRBV2 to TRBJ2-5, with 7 nucleotides matching TRBD1. CDR3 sequence (DNA): TGTGCCAGCAGTGAAGCAGGGGGCGAGACCCAGTACTTC. As protein: CASSEAGGETQYF.